The entry that follows covers one TCR beta chain sequence. The data are from a study of blood T cell repertoires in COVID-19. About the study: PBMCs, B-cell-depleted T cells, or T cells provided the cDNA or gDNA that made up the material.

All enrollees were roughly 18 to 100 years old and from 25 or so US areas. Clones were sequenced by immunoSEQ multiplex PCR, and TCRdb holds only the in-frame ones, with some missing. The sample yields about 310,000 clones, 89% seen once. The CDR3 has 16 amino acids. J gave up 4 bases and V 5 bases, and 9 bases lay outside the gene matches. Per germline, CDR1 SEHNR and CDR2 FQNEAQ (reference sequence). Sequences were obtained from PBMCs or T cells enriched from blood (not recorded which). The chain couples TRBV7-9 to TRBJ2-3; 10 nucleotides agree with TRBD1. The TCR was taken from a woman aged 40 to 50 who had recovered from COVID-19. The CDR3 loop reads CASSLRDRGDADTQYF. DNA for the CDR3: TGTGCCAGCAGCCTCCGGGACAGGGGCGATGCAGATACGCAGTATTTT.